This entry concerns a single TCR beta chain. The specificity of this receptor is unknown. Within one base of it there is no much larger clone, and no base qualities were kept. The sample originates from a study of PD-L1 blockade in urothelial cancer (dated by TCRdb to the late 2010s). For context, the study as a whole: Every patient began therapy at some point between 2013 and 2015 and was given atezolizumab 1,200 mg intravenously every 3 weeks. About nine tenths of the roughly 29 patients were males with bladder-origin urothelial cancer, and about 65% of the roughly 30 reported a prior smoking history. An ECOG performance status of 0 or 1 was recorded for the patients, and 0 to 3 prior chemotherapy regimens had been received by the patients. Blood samples were analyzed at two time points: 3 weeks after treatment start (second dose) and 6 weeks after treatment start. Blood samples gave median yields of approximately 130,000 T cells and 80,000 or so unique TCRs, along with a median clonality of about 0.084. Somatic, immune and clinical correlates of response to PD-L1 blockade with atezolizumab in urothelial cancer were the focus of an exploratory multi-omic analysis. Pretreatment tumor samples and matched peripheral blood, collected serially before and after atezolizumab treatment, underwent TCR sequencing. Progression-free survival longer than 6 months counted as durable clinical benefit, and TCR features were additionally tested against both progression-free and overall survival. In the same patients, pretreatment tumors underwent whole exome sequencing and RNA sequencing in addition to TCR sequencing. Nine patients achieved durable clinical benefit and some 21 did not. Pretreatment blood TCR-seq was available for 30 or so patients, at least one posttreatment blood collection was obtained for around 24 patients, and tumor TCR-seq was available for around 24 patients.

Study-level results and caveats: Greater expansion of tumor-associated TCR clones in peripheral blood 3 weeks after the start of treatment was observed in patients with durable benefit (n ≈ 22, p = 0.022). Because of the small sample size (n ≈ 29) and the many exploratory analyses performed, the results are intended to be regarded as hypothesis-generating. A pretreatment peripheral blood TCR clonality below the median was linked to improved progression-free and overall survival.

The cohort comprised 30 or so patients with locally advanced or metastatic urothelial carcinoma treated at Memorial Sloan Kettering on a trial protocol. Peripheral blood mononuclear cells were collected pretreatment and during treatment, with between 1 and 8 total time points per patient. The Qiagen DNeasy Blood extraction kit was used to purify genomic DNA from total PBMCs and tumor samples. PBMCs were collected pretreatment and during treatment and were isolated and stored as previously described. Ends trimmed: V by 3 bases, J by 1 base; bases unmatched to a gene: 3. Counted from cysteine to phenylalanine, this CDR3 has 15 amino acids. This entry keeps only the CDR3 DNA: 45 bases, framed from base 1. Per the germline V gene, SGDLS is the CDR1 and YYNGEE is the CDR2. Synthetic TCR analog templates were spiked into each PCR to estimate absolute template abundance from read counts. TCRbeta CDR3 regions were amplified from genomic DNA with bias-controlled V and J gene primers using the immunoSEQ assay. Sequencing of rearranged TCRbeta segments was done at approximately 20X coverage. The authors processed their data as follows. Sequencing errors were corrected by clustering, and CDR3s were annotated against IMGT so that V, D and J genes could be assigned. Downstream analyses used only productive TCRbeta rearrangements and left out out-of-frame or stop-codon sequences. Clonality was computed as one minus Shannon entropy normalized by the log of the number of unique productive sequences. Fisher's exact test with Benjamini-Hochberg correction, at a threshold of adjusted p below 0.01, was used to find clones that differed between time points or between blood and tumor. TCRdb limited this immuneACCESS table to in-frame rearrangements with V and J called. A share of clones is missing; checked studies link under half to unresolved V genes, and the rest is unexplained. Clonal size and the V and J genes are those of that table, whereas D and trimming came from the DNA. This sample lists roughly 26,000 clones; approximately 90% were detected once. The biggest ten clones account for around 2.9% of the sample.

This receptor was obtained from a man between 45 and 60 years old with urothelial cancer. Sequenced here: PBMCs, sampled around atezolizumab (anti-PD-L1) treatment. The chain is assembled from TRBV9 and TRBJ2-3, with TRBD1 matching 9 junction bases. DNA sequence: TGTGCCAGCAGCGCCCGGGACAGGGGCACAGATACGCAGTATTTT. Protein translation: CASSARDRGTDTQYF.